These 14 T cell receptor beta chains came from one sample sequenced in a study. TCRdb re-called the RT-PCR reads with MiXCR, one entry per CDR3 protein. The sample holds around 700,000 distinct CDR3 sequences; about 14% are singletons and the top ten take 3% to 4.5%. Sequenced input: memory CD4+ T cells from blood. Source of these receptors: a female donor in good health, serving as a healthy control.

The J gene is TRBJ1-2, the V gene TRBV7-2, with a tentative D call TRBD1 (6 bases). The CDR3 sequence is 18 residues long. Trimming left V 5 bases short and J 0 bases short, with 22 bases between. Per the germline V gene, CDR1 is SGHTA and CDR2 is FQGNSA. CDR3 region: CASSLAGTMPGSNYGYTF. The CDR3 bases are TGTGCCAGCAGCCTGGCCGGGACAATGCCAGGCTCTAACTATGGCTACACCTTC.

The J gene is TRBJ1-6, the V gene TRBV5-5; D not certain. This CDR3 has 15 amino acids. The ends were cut back, 0 bases at V and 1 base at J, with 5 bases in the middle. CDR1 and CDR2 (germline): SGHKS, YYEKEE (reference sequence). CDR3 coding DNA: TGTGCCAGCAGCTTGGGTGGATCCTATAATTCACCCCTCCACTTT. This gives the protein CASSLGGSYNSPLHF.

A few counts support this clonotype. The chain employs TRBV20-1 and TRBJ1-5; TRBD1 matches at 10 bases. The V gene's germline CDR1 is DFQATT and CDR2 SNEGSKA (reference sequence). There are 16 residues in the CDR3. The trim removed 6 bases at V and 7 bases at J, leaving 15 bases unmatched. CDR3 sequence: CSALDRGRSEGQPQHF. CDR3 sequence (DNA): TGCAGTGCACTGGACAGGGGGAGGTCGGAAGGGCAGCCCCAGCATTTT.

A few counts support this clonotype. The chain has TRBV6-2 or TRBV6-3 and TRBJ2-6; 7 bases match TRBD1. This CDR3 contains 17 residues. J gave up 2 bases and V 2 bases, and 6 bases lay outside the gene matches. Germline V gene data show CDR1 as MNHEY and CDR2 as SVGEGT. The CDR3 sequence is CASSYRQGLTGANVLTF. The DNA for the CDR3 is TGTGCCAGCAGTTACCGACAGGGTTTAACTGGGGCCAACGTCCTGACTTTC.

This sequence joins TRBV5-1 and TRBJ2-2, with 7 positions matching TRBD1. The CDR3 extends over 16 amino acids. Germline V gives CDR1 SGHRS, CDR2 YFSETQ. V dropped 4 bases and J dropped 5; count of bases not matched to a gene: 11. The chain's CDR3 is CASSRTTGTETGELFF. CDR3 DNA: TGCGCCAGCAGCCGCACAACAGGGACAGAAACCGGGGAGCTGTTTTTT.

This clonotype has just a few counts. The V call is TRBV20-1, the J call TRBJ2-7; D unresolved. CDR3 length: 12 amino acids. CDR1 DFQATT and CDR2 SNEGSKA come from the germline V gene (reference sequence). Trimming shortened V by 6 bases and J by 0 bases, and 9 bases separated the two germline ends. CDR3 nucleotide sequence: TGCAGTGCCTTGGAGAACTCCTACGAGCAGTACTTC. It codes for CSALENSYEQYF.

This clonotype was found a few times. The chain uses TRBV5-5 and TRBJ2-1, with D tentatively TRBD2 (6 bases). The germline V gene has CDR1 SGHKS and CDR2 YYEKEE (reference sequence). The V end lost 3 bases, the J end lost 0 bases, and 13 bases lay between the germline ends. The CDR3 is 16 residues long. The CDR3 here is CASSSGTLSSYNEQFF. CDR3 in DNA: TGTGCCAGCAGCTCCGGGACTTTGAGCTCCTACAATGAGCAGTTCTTC.

This clonotype was detected a few times. V gene TRBV5-1 combines with J gene TRBJ2-7, with 10 bases fitting TRBD2. The germline CDR1 and CDR2 sequences are SGHRS and YFSETQ. This CDR3 is 16 amino acids long. The ends lost 5 bases at V and 1 base at J; junction bases unmatched: 9. In nucleotides, the CDR3 is TGCGCCAGCAGTTTCGCTAGCGGGAGAGGGTCCTACGAGCAGTACTTC. It encodes CASSFASGRGSYEQYF. The variable domain in full, completed from reference TRBV5-1 and TRBJ2-7, reads KAGVTQTPRYLIKTRGQQVTLSCSPISGHRSVSWYQQTPGQGLQFLFEYFSETQRNKGNFPGRFSGRQFSNSRSEMNVSTLELGDSALYLCASSFASGRGSYEQYFGPGTRLTVT.

This clonotype was observed many times. J is TRBJ2-2 and V is TRBV7-2; D is unresolved. Trimming removed 2 bases from V and 2 bases from J, with 12 bases in between. The CDR3 extends over 16 amino acids. Germline V gene lookup returns CDR1 SGHTA and CDR2 FQGNSA. The CDR3 sequence is CASSLQQIRNTGELFF. As DNA, the CDR3 is TGTGCCAGCAGCTTACAACAGATACGTAACACCGGGGAGCTGTTTTTT.

This chain uses TRBV6-2 or TRBV6-3 with TRBJ1-1; a weak D match, TRBD1 (6 bases). The CDR3 length is 14 residues. The germline V gene encodes CDR1 MNHEY and CDR2 SVGEGT. Trimming removed 4 bases at V and 5 bases at J, with 14 bases between. The CDR3 coding sequence is TGTGCCAGCAGTTTCGACAGGCCGGAGACTGAAGCTTTCTTT. Its protein product is CASSFDRPETEAFF.

This clonotype was counted between two and nine times. The rearrangement links TRBV3-1 to TRBJ2-2; D perhaps matches TRBD2 (5 bases). CDR3 size: 16 residues. Trimming took 4 bases from V and 1 from J, leaving 13 bases between them. The germline gives CDR1 LGHDT, CDR2 YNNKEL (reference sequence). In DNA, the CDR3 is TGTGCCAGCAGCCTTAGTAGCGTGCTGAACACCGGGGAGCTGTTTTTT. The encoded protein is CASSLSSVLNTGELFF. The whole variable domain, filled in from reference TRBV3-1 and TRBJ2-2, reads DTAVSQTPKYLVTQMGNDKSIKCEQNLGHDTMYWYKQDSKKFLKIMFSYNNKELIINETVPNRFSPKSPDKAHLNLHINSLELGDSAVYFCASSLSSVLNTGELFFGEGSRLTVL.

The chain joins TRBV12-3 or TRBV12-4 to TRBJ2-7; D not resolved. The CDR3 extends over 14 amino acids. The V gene lost 7 bases and the J gene lost 1 base, with 14 bases spanning the gap. CDR3: CASTFGFSSYEQYF. CDR3 nucleotide sequence: TGTGCCAGCACTTTCGGTTTCTCTTCCTACGAGCAGTACTTC.

The chain combines TRBV12-3 or TRBV12-4 with TRBJ1-6; no definite D call. V was shortened by 1 base and J by 9 bases, with 13 bases between the two germline ends. The CDR3 sequence is 15 residues long. The CDR3 nucleotides are TGTGCCAGCAGTTTAGGCTCGGGGTATGGTTCACCCCTCCACTTT. Translation gives CASSLGSGYGSPLHF.

This clonotype was seen a few times. The J gene is TRBJ2-7, the V gene TRBV10-3; tentative D call: TRBD1 (5 bases). Germline V gene data show CDR1 as ENHRY and CDR2 as SYGVKD. The CDR3 extends over 13 amino acids. Trimming left V 3 bases short and J 5 bases short, with 11 bases between. The DNA of the CDR3 is TGTGCCATCAGTGAAAGACAGTACGACGAGCAGTACTTC. Encoded protein: CAISERQYDEQYF.